This passage covers 11 T cell receptor beta chains from one sample sequenced in a study of cytomegalovirus exposure and HLA in healthy donors. The repertoire was sequenced with immunoSEQ multiplex PCR; TCRdb's copy has only in-frame clones and lacks some. The repertoire includes 110,000 or so clones, about 88% of them detected once, and approximately 4% sits in the top ten. The sample comprised PBMCs. The origin of the receptors is a woman in her late teens or twenties in good health and CMV-seropositive.

The chain couples TRBV4-2 to TRBJ2-1, with 9 bases fitting TRBD2. The CDR3 contains 15 residues. Per germline, CDR1 LGHNA and CDR2 YNFKEQ. Losses at the gene ends were 4 bases for V and 6 bases for J; bases not matched to a gene: 7. CDR3 residues: CASSLPGTSRNEQFF. The CDR3 nucleotides are TGTGCCAGCAGCCTCCCCGGGACTAGCCGCAATGAGCAGTTCTTC.

The chain combines TRBV19 with TRBJ1-1; a possible D gene is TRBD1 (6 bases). Trimming pared 6 bases from V and 1 base from J, leaving 12 bases between. The germline V gene has CDR1 LNHDA and CDR2 SQIVND (reference sequence). The CDR3 loop spans 14 amino acids. The CDR3 is CASSFGGQNTEAFF. The CDR3 DNA sequence: TGTGCCAGTAGCTTTGGGGGCCAGAACACTGAAGCTTTCTTT.

This clone was found a few times. This rearrangement joins TRBV5-6 to TRBJ2-5; tentatively, D is TRBD2 (5 bases). V was shortened by 2 bases and J by 5 bases, with 19 bases between the two germline ends. Germline V gene sequence: CDR1 SGHDT, CDR2 YYEEEE. This CDR3 is built from 16 residues. The CDR3 region is CASSFYGSPAGETQYF. The CDR3 DNA sequence: TGTGCCAGCAGCTTCTATGGCAGTCCGGCGGGCGAGACCCAGTACTTC.

The V gene is TRBV5-4, the J gene TRBJ2-1; D may be TRBD2 (7 bases). The V end was cut by 3 bases, the J end by 10 bases, with 23 bases between. CDR3 size: 16 residues. Per the germline V gene, CDR1 is SGHNT and CDR2 is YYREEE (reference sequence). CDR3 amino acids: CASSSWGPLGGREQFF. Here the CDR3 DNA reads TGTGCCAGCAGCTCCTGGGGGCCCCTCGGGGGGAGAGAGCAGTTCTTC.

The CDR3 sequence: CASSLPGQANEKLFF. The CDR3, as DNA: TGCGCCAGCAGCTTGCCGGGACAGGCTAATGAAAAACTGTTTTTT. The chain links TRBV5-1 to TRBJ1-4, with 8 bases that match TRBD1. CDR3 size: 15 residues. Germline V gives CDR1 SGHRS, CDR2 YFSETQ. V gave up 1 base and J gave up 3 bases; unmatched junction bases: 2.

The gene calls are TRBV7-2 and TRBJ2-2, with TRBD2 matching over 7 bases. With V trimmed by 7 bases and J by 7 bases, 9 bases remained unmatched. This CDR3 is built from 14 residues. Looked up from germline, CDR1 is SGHTA and CDR2 is FQGNSA. The CDR3 spells CASKAGEVVGELFF. The CDR3 DNA follows: TGTGCCAGCAAGGCGGGAGAGGTCGTCGGGGAGCTGTTTTTT.

The V and J genes are TRBV28 and TRBJ1-2; D possibly corresponds to TRBD1 (6 bases). CDR3 length: 12 residues. Looked up from germline, CDR1 is MDHEN and CDR2 is SYDVKM. Trimming removed 9 bases from V and 5 bases from J, with 13 bases in between. CDR3 DNA: TGTGCCAGACACAGGGTTGGGTATGGCTACACCTTC. Residues: CARHRVGYGYTF.

V usage is TRBV19 and J usage is TRBJ1-3; unclear D gene. This CDR3 spans 14 amino acids. The V end lost 3 bases, the J end lost 0 bases, and 6 bases lay between the germline ends. The germline CDR1 and CDR2 sequences are LNHDA and SQIVND (reference sequence). Written as DNA, the CDR3 is TGTGCCAGTAGTATCGAGGTCTCTGGAAACACCATATATTTT. The encoded protein is CASSIEVSGNTIYF.

The CDR3 DNA reads TGTGCCAGTACAACTGTGACTGAAGCTTTCTTT. Its protein product is CASTTVTEAFF. The rearrangement links TRBV19 to TRBJ1-1; no reliable D call. CDR1 is LNHDA, CDR2 SQIVND, per germline (reference sequence). V lost 7 bases and J 5 bases, leaving 8 bases between the germline ends. The CDR3 covers 11 residues.

The chain carries TRBV18 and TRBJ2-7; a possible D gene is TRBD1 (5 bases). Germline V gives CDR1 KGHSH, CDR2 LQKENI. The CDR3 loop spans 14 amino acids. V shed 5 bases and J shed 9 bases, with 20 bases lying between them. CDR3 sequence (DNA): TGTGCCAGCTCAGAACAGGCTCTCTACGTGGGGCAGTACTTC. Protein sequence: CASSEQALYVGQYF.

J is TRBJ2-4 and V is TRBV19; TRBD1 agrees at 7 bases. Losses at the gene ends were 5 bases for V and 9 bases for J; bases not matched to a gene: 13. Germline V gives CDR1 LNHDA, CDR2 SQIVND (reference sequence). This CDR3 is 15 amino acids long. CDR3 sequence: CASSEQQGFGGIQYF. Here the CDR3 DNA reads TGTGCCAGTAGTGAACAACAGGGGTTCGGTGGCATTCAGTACTTC.